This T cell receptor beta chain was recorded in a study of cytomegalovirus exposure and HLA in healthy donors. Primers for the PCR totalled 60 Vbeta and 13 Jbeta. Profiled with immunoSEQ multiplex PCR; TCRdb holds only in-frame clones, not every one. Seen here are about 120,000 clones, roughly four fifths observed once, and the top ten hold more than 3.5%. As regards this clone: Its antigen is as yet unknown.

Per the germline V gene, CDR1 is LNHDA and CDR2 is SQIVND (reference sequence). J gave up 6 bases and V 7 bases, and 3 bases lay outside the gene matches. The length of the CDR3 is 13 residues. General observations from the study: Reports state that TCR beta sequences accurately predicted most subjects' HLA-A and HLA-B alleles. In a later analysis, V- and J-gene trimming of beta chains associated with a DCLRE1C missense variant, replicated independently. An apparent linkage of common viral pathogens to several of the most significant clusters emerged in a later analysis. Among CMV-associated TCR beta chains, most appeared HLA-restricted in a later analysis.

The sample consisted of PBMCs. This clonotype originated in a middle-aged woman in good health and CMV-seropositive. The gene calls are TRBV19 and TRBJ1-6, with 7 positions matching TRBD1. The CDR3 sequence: CASNWDSNSPLHF. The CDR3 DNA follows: TGTGCCAGTAACTGGGACAGTAATTCACCCCTCCACTTT.